The text below deals with one TCR beta chain. Its specificity is not known. The data originate from a study of cytomegalovirus exposure and HLA in healthy donors. Study-wide results and limits: Fewer N-insertions (relative to the approximately 670-donor mean) were reportedly seen in an Asian-associated ancestry cluster in a later analysis. TRBV6-2, TRBV6-3 and some other V segments were unresolvable in 87-base-pair reads.

This CDR3 spans 15 amino acids. The ends were cut back, 3 bases at V and 1 base at J, with 12 bases in the middle. The germline V gene encodes CDR1 MDHEN and CDR2 SYDVKM. The PCR contained 60 Vbeta and 13 Jbeta primers. Profiling relied on immunoSEQ multiplex PCR, and the TCRdb table lists in-frame clones only, not all of them. The sample lists 110,000 to 150,000 clones, over 60% occurring once. This sequence was found in a female donor in good health and CMV-seronegative. What was sequenced was PBMCs. This chain uses TRBV28 with TRBJ1-2; D gene uncertain. This CDR3 reads CASSFGYSNNYGYTF. CDR3 sequence (DNA): TGTGCCAGCAGTTTTGGGTACAGTAATAACTATGGCTACACCTTC.